Each of the 19 T cell receptor beta chains below was sequenced from the same sample in a study of blood T cell repertoires in COVID-19. Sequenced by immunoSEQ multiplex PCR; TCRdb stores in-frame clones only, minus some. The sample lists fewer than 200,000 clones, approximately 82% occurring once. Sequences were obtained from PBMCs or T cells enriched from blood (not recorded which). These receptors originate from a man between 60 and 75 years old who had recovered from COVID-19.

This clone was seen only a few times. The rearrangement links TRBV6-1 to TRBJ2-7, with TRBD2 as a possible D gene (5 bases). V was pared by 3 bases and J by 3 bases, with 12 bases between. CDR3 length equals 14 residues. Germline CDR1 reads MNHNS; CDR2 reads SASEGT. CDR3 coding DNA: TGTGCCAGCAGTGAGGACTTGAACTTCTACGAGCAGTACTTC. The encoded protein is CASSEDLNFYEQYF.

V usage is TRBV2 and J usage is TRBJ2-1; TRBD1 matches 9 bases. V lost 8 bases and J lost 9; bases outside the gene matches: 5. This CDR3 contains 12 residues. Germline CDR1 reads SNHLY; CDR2 reads FYNNEI. The CDR3 loop is CASLRTGAEQFF. The DNA of the CDR3 is TGTGCCAGCTTGAGGACAGGGGCTGAGCAGTTCTTC.

The chain employs TRBV6-5 and TRBJ1-4, with 9 bases that match TRBD1. With V trimmed by 8 bases and J by 7 bases, 11 bases remained unmatched. The CDR3 consists of 15 residues. Per germline, CDR1 MNHEY and CDR2 SVGAGI. CDR3 sequence (DNA): TGTGCCAGCGGGCACAGGGGGCTAATAGGTGAAAAACTGTTTTTT. This encodes CASGHRGLIGEKLFF.

The chain is built from TRBV5-1 and TRBJ1-4; 10 nucleotides align to TRBD1. Germline CDR1 reads SGHRS; CDR2 reads YFSETQ. CDR3 length: 15 amino acids. With 4 bases clipped from V and 5 bases from J, the junction kept 5 bases outside the gene matches. This CDR3 is CASSGGQGVNEKLFF. DNA of the CDR3: TGCGCCAGCAGCGGAGGACAGGGGGTAAATGAAAAACTGTTTTTT.

This clone appeared once. This chain uses TRBV12-3 or TRBV12-4 with TRBJ2-2; possible D gene TRBD2, 6 bases. Trimming shortened V by 7 bases and J by 7 bases, and 13 bases separated the two germline ends. CDR3 length: 13 residues. DNA of the CDR3: TGTGCCAGCAAGCGGGTCAGGAGCGGGGAGCTGTTTTTT. Encoded protein: CASKRVRSGELFF.

J is TRBJ2-1 and V is TRBV4-1; no clear D gene. Germline V gene data show CDR1 as MGHRA and CDR2 as YSYEKL. The CDR3 length is 12 residues. The V end lost 4 bases, the J end lost 6 bases, and 7 bases lay between the germline ends. The CDR3 DNA follows: TGCGCCAGCAGCCCCCAGCGCAATGAGCAGTTCTTC. Its translation is CASSPQRNEQFF.

This clone was recorded once. The chain combines TRBV30 with TRBJ2-3; tentatively, D is TRBD2 (6 bases). CDR1 is GTSNPN, CDR2 SVGIG, per germline (reference sequence). V was pared by 4 bases and J by 2 bases, with 16 bases between. The CDR3 loop spans 15 amino acids. The CDR3 sequence is CAWIHQRAYTDTQYF. The CDR3 region has the DNA TGTGCCTGGATTCACCAGCGGGCATACACAGATACGCAGTATTTT.

The chain joins TRBV2 to TRBJ2-2; tentatively, D is TRBD2 (6 bases). This CDR3 contains 14 residues. V shed 0 bases and J shed 6 bases, with 8 bases lying between them. Germline V CDR1 and CDR2: SNHLY, FYNNEI. As DNA, the CDR3 is TGTGCCAGCAGTGAAGCGCGGGGTTCCGGGGAGCTGTTTTTT. Translating gives CASSEARGSGELFF. Full variable domain (remainder filled in from reference TRBV2 and TRBJ2-2): EPEVTQTPSHQVTQMGQEVILRCVPISNHLYFYWYRQILGQKVEFLVSFYNNEISEKSEIFDDQFSVERPDGSNFTLKIRSTKLEDSAMYFCASSEARGSGELFFGEGSRLTVL.

This rearrangement joins TRBV6-6 to TRBJ1-3, with D uncertain. Germline V gene data show CDR1 as MNHNY and CDR2 as SVGAGI (reference sequence). V lost 11 bases to trimming and J lost 4 bases, with 12 bases between them. This CDR3 is built from 12 residues. As DNA, the CDR3 is TGTGCCGCAAGAGATTTAGGAAACACCATATATTTT. This sequence encodes CAARDLGNTIYF.

This clone was detected only a few times. The CDR3 nucleotides read TGTGCCAGCAGCTTAGCGCTCTCTAGCGGGAGGGGGTACTCTAGCACAGATACGCAGTATTTT. Translating it yields CASSLALSSGRGYSSTDTQYF. The chain carries TRBV7-2 and TRBJ2-3, with TRBD2 matching over 12 bases. The CDR3 sequence is 21 residues long. The V segment lost 0 bases and the J segment 0 bases; nucleotides outside the gene matches: 13. Per the germline V gene, CDR1 is SGHTA and CDR2 is FQGNSA.

The chain is built from TRBV27 and TRBJ2-7; 9 bases line up with TRBD1. The ends lost 4 bases at V and 5 bases at J; junction bases unmatched: 6. Germline loops: CDR1 MNHEY, CDR2 SMNVEV (reference sequence). The CDR3 totals 14 residues. CDR3 sequence: CASSWDRAGNEQYF. The CDR3 coding sequence is TGTGCCAGCAGTTGGGACAGGGCTGGTAACGAGCAGTACTTC.

The V gene is TRBV5-1, the J gene TRBJ2-3; 7 nucleotides line up with TRBD2. The CDR3 is 16 residues long. The V gene's germline CDR1 is SGHRS and CDR2 YFSETQ. Germline trimming cut 0 bases from V and 1 base from J; bases unmatched to any gene: 5. CDR3 amino acids: CASSLDGRERTDTQYF. The DNA of the CDR3 is TGCGCCAGCAGCTTGGATGGGCGGGAGCGCACAGATACGCAGTATTTT. Using reference TRBV5-1 and TRBJ2-3 for the parts outside the CDR3, the full variable domain is KAGVTQTPRYLIKTRGQQVTLSCSPISGHRSVSWYQQTPGQGLQFLFEYFSETQRNKGNFPGRFSGRQFSNSRSEMNVSTLELGDSALYLCASSLDGRERTDTQYFGPGTRLTVL.

The chain recombines TRBV28 with TRBJ2-3, with D perhaps matching TRBD2 (5 bases). This CDR3 region has 15 residues. V shed 4 bases and J shed 2 bases, with 13 bases lying between them. Germline V lookup: CDR1 MDHEN, CDR2 SYDVKM. The CDR3 sequence is CASSSLTGITDTQYF. CDR3 in DNA: TGTGCCAGCAGTTCTCTAACGGGGATCACAGATACGCAGTATTTT.

The rearrangement uses TRBV3-1 (or the pseudogene TRBV3-2) and TRBJ2-4; TRBD1 might be the D (5 bases). Germline CDR1 LGHDT, CDR2 YNNKEL (reference sequence). The CDR3 contains 15 residues. V gave up 4 bases and J gave up 0 bases, with 10 bases separating them. The CDR3 is CASSREGVAKNIQYF. The CDR3, as DNA: TGTGCCAGCAGCCGGGAAGGGGTAGCCAAAAACATTCAGTACTTC.

This clone was counted between two and nine times. The V call is TRBV11-3, the J call TRBJ1-1; no definite D call. CDR1 and CDR2 (germline): SGHNT, YENEEA. Trimming removed 5 bases at V and 3 bases at J, with 13 bases between. This CDR3 contains 14 residues. CDR3 nucleotides: TGTGCCAGCAGCCGGGGAGGCGGGTACACTGAAGCTTTCTTT. Translated: CASSRGGGYTEAFF.

The rearrangement uses TRBV29-1 and TRBJ1-1; D is unresolved. This CDR3 has 12 residues. V lost 5 bases to trimming and J lost 0 bases, with 7 bases between them. Germline assignment: CDR1 SQVTM and CDR2 ANQGSEA. The CDR3: CSVRSLNTEAFF. The CDR3 coding sequence is TGCAGCGTTCGCAGTTTGAACACTGAAGCTTTCTTT.

The chain uses TRBV11-2 and TRBJ2-3; 7 nucleotides align to TRBD1. The V gene's germline CDR1 is SGHAT and CDR2 FQNNGV. Trimming at V came to 5 bases and at J to 2 bases, leaving 16 bases not matched to a gene. This CDR3 has 18 amino acids. CDR3 sequence reads: CASSRRGSRGLSTDTQYF. CDR3 coding DNA: TGTGCCAGCAGCCGTAGGGGTTCCAGGGGGTTATCCACAGATACGCAGTATTTT.

This clone was detected once. The chain uses TRBV5-1 and TRBJ2-3; 8 nucleotides align to TRBD1. Trimming took 4 bases from V and 0 from J; bases not matched to a gene: 7. CDR3 length: 16 residues. Germline V gives CDR1 SGHRS, CDR2 YFSETQ. The CDR3 sequence is CASSTQGATSTDTQYF. CDR3 coding DNA: TGCGCCAGCAGCACCCAGGGGGCAACGAGCACAGATACGCAGTATTTT. Combining the CDR3 with reference TRBV5-1 and TRBJ2-3 gives the whole variable domain KAGVTQTPRYLIKTRGQQVTLSCSPISGHRSVSWYQQTPGQGLQFLFEYFSETQRNKGNFPGRFSGRQFSNSRSEMNVSTLELGDSALYLCASSTQGATSTDTQYFGPGTRLTVL.

Here the CDR3 reads CSVVKGAGFDGYGYTF. The CDR3 DNA is TGCAGCGTTGTGAAAGGGGCCGGATTCGACGGCTATGGCTACACCTTC. The chain employs TRBV29-1 and TRBJ1-2; a weak D match, TRBD1 (5 bases). This CDR3 has 16 residues. Germline values: CDR1 SQVTM, CDR2 ANQGSEA. V was cut by 4 bases and J by 4 bases, with 22 bases left in between.